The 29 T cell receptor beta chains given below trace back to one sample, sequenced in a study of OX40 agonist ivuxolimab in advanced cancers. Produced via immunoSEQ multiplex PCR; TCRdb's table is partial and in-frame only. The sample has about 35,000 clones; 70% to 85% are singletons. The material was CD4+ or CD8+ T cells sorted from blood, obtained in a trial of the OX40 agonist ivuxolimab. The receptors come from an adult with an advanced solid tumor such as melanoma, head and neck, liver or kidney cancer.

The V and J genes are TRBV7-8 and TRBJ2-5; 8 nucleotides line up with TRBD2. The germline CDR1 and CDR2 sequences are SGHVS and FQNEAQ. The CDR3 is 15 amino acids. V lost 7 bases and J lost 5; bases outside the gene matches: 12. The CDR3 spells CASTPISGSWETQYF. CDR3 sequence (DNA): TGTGCCAGCACCCCTATAAGCGGGAGTTGGGAGACCCAGTACTTC.

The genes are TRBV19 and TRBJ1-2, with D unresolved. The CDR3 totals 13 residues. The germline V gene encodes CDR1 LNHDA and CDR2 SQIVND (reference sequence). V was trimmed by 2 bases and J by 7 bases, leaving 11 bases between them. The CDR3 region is CASSIKVDGGYTF. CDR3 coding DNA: TGTGCCAGTAGTATAAAGGTTGATGGTGGCTACACCTTC.

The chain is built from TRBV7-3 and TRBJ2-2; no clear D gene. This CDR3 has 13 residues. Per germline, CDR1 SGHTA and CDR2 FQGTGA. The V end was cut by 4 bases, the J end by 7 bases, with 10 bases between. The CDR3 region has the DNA TGTGCCAGCAGCTCGACACATAACGGGGAGCTGTTTTTT. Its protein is CASSSTHNGELFF.

The CDR3 region has the DNA TGTGCCATCAGTCCCGGACAGGGGAGGGTTAATGAGCAGTTCTTC. Amino acids: CAISPGQGRVNEQFF. This rearrangement joins TRBV10-3 to TRBJ2-1; 9 bases are a match to TRBD1. Germline V lookup: CDR1 ENHRY, CDR2 SYGVKD. The CDR3 is made up of 15 amino acids. The junction had 9 bases not matched to a gene; V was cut back by 5 bases and J by 7 bases.

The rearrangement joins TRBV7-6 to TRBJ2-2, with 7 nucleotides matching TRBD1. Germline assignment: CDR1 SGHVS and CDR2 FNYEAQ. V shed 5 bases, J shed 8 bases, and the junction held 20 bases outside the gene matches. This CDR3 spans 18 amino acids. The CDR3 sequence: CASSLGTVHEGDEGELFF. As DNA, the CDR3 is TGTGCCAGCAGCCTTGGGACAGTACATGAGGGGGATGAAGGGGAGCTGTTTTTT.

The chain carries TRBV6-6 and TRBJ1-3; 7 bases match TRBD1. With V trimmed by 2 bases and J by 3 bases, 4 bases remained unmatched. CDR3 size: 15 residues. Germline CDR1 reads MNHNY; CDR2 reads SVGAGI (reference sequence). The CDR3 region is CASSYEGARGNTIYF. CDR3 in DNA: TGTGCCAGCAGTTACGAGGGGGCGCGTGGAAACACCATATATTTT.

CDR3 loop: CASSLASGGAGNEQFF. CDR3 nucleotides: TGTGCCAGCAGCTTAGCGAGCGGGGGGGCAGGGAATGAGCAGTTCTTC. This sequence joins TRBV7-8 and TRBJ2-1; the match to TRBD2 covers 10 bases. The CDR3 runs to 16 residues. Germline CDR1 and CDR2: SGHVS and FQNEAQ. V lost 0 bases, J lost 7 bases, and 6 bases stayed unmatched.

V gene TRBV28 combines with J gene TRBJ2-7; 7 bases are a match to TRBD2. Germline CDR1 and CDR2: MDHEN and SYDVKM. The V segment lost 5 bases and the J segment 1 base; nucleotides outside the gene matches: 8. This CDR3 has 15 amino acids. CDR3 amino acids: CASSRFGTTSYEQYF. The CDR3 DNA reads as TGTGCCAGCAGTCGCTTTGGGACTACGTCCTACGAGCAGTACTTC.

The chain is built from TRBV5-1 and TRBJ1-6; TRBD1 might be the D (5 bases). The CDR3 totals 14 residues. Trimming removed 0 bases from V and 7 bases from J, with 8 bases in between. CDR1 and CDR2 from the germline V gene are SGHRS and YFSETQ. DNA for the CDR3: TGCGCCAGCAGCTTGGGGGACGGGAATTCACCCCTCCACTTT. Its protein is CASSLGDGNSPLHF.

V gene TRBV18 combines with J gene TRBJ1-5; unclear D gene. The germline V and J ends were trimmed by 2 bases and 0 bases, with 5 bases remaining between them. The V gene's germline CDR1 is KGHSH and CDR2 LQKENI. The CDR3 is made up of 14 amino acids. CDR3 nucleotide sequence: TGTGCCAGCTCACCAGAAGTTAGCAATCAGCCCCAGCATTTT. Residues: CASSPEVSNQPQHF. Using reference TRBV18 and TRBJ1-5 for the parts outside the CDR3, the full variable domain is NAGVMQNPRHLVRRRGQEARLRCSPMKGHSHVYWYRQLPEEGLKFMVYLQKENIIDESGMPKERFSAEFPKEGPSILRIQQVVRGDSAAYFCASSPEVSNQPQHFGDGTRLSIL.

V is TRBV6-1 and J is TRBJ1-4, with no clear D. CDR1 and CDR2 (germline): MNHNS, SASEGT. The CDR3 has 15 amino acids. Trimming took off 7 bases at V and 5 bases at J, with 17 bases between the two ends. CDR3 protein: CASTRVLGVNEKLFF. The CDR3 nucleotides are TGTGCCAGCACTCGGGTCCTTGGGGTAAATGAAAAACTGTTTTTT.

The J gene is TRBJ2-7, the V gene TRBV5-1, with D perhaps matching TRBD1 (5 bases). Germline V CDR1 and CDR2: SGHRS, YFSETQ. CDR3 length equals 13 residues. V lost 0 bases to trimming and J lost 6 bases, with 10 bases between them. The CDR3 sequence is CASSLVQGGEQYF. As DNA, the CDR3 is TGCGCCAGCAGCTTGGTTCAGGGTGGCGAGCAGTACTTC.

CDR3 protein: CASSLFVGQGSRYTF. CDR3 nucleotide sequence: TGTGCCAGCAGCTTATTTGTGGGACAGGGTAGCCGCTACACCTTC. The chain recombines TRBV11-2 with TRBJ1-2; 9 positions agree with TRBD1. The CDR3 loop spans 15 amino acids. V shed 2 bases and J 9 bases; nucleotides not matched to a gene: 10. Germline V gives CDR1 SGHAT, CDR2 FQNNGV. The variable domain in full, with the rest retrieved from reference TRBV11-2 and TRBJ1-2, is EAGVAQSPRYKIIEKRQSVAFWCNPISGHATLYWYQQILGQGPKLLIQFQNNGVVDDSQLPKDRFSAERLKGVDSTLKIQPAKLEDSAVYLCASSLFVGQGSRYTFGSGTRLTVV.

For the CDR3, the DNA is TGTGCCAGTACCTCAAACTGGGGGCAGGGGCATGGCTACACCTTC. Encoded protein: CASTSNWGQGHGYTF. The V call is TRBV19, the J call TRBJ1-2; TRBD1 is a possible D gene (6 bases). V dropped 7 bases and J dropped 6 bases, with 21 bases sitting between them. This CDR3 is built from 15 residues. Germline loops: CDR1 LNHDA, CDR2 SQIVND (reference sequence).

The CDR3 spells CASSIGGLEGPKETQYF. CDR3 DNA sequence: TGTGCCAGTAGTATAGGCGGGTTGGAAGGCCCGAAAGAGACCCAGTACTTC. The chain links TRBV19 to TRBJ2-5; D is perhaps TRBD2 (5 bases). The germline gives CDR1 LNHDA, CDR2 SQIVND (reference sequence). This CDR3 has 17 amino acids. Trimming cost V 1 base and J 3 bases, with 18 bases left between them.

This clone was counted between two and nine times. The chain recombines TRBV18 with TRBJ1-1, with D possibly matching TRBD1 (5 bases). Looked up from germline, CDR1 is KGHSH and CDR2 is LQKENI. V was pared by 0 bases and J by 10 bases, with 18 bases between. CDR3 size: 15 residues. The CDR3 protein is CASSPPGARGEGAFF. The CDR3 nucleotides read TGTGCCAGCTCACCACCGGGCGCTAGGGGAGAGGGAGCTTTCTTT. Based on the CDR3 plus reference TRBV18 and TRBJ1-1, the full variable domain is NAGVMQNPRHLVRRRGQEARLRCSPMKGHSHVYWYRQLPEEGLKFMVYLQKENIIDESGMPKERFSAEFPKEGPSILRIQQVVRGDSAAYFCASSPPGARGEGAFFGQGTRLTVV.

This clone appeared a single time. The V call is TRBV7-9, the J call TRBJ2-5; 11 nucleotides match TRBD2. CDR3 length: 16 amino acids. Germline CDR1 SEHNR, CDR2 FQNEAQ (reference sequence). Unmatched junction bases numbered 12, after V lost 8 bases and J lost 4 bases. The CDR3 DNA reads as TGTGCCAGCTTACTAGCGGGAGACTGGGGCGGAGAGACCCAGTACTTC. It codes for CASLLAGDWGGETQYF.

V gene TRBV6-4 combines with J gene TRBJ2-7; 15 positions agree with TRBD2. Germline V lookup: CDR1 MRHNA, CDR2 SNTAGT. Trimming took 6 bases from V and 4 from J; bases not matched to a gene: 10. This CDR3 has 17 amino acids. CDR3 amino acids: CASRTGTSGGSWYEQYF. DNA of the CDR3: TGTGCCAGCAGGACCGGGACTAGCGGGGGGTCTTGGTACGAGCAGTACTTC.

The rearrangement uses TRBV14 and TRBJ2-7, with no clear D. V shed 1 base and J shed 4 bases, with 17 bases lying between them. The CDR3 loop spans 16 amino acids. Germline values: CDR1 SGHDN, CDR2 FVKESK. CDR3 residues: CASSQGTVVRFYEQYF. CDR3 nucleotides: TGTGCCAGCAGCCAAGGAACGGTGGTGCGGTTTTACGAGCAGTACTTC.

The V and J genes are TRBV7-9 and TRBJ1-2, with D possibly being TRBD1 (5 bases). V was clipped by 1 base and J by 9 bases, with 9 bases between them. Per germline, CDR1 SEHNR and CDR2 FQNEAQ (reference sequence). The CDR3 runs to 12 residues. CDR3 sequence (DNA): TGTGCCAGCAGCTTAGGGGGCTTAAGCTACACCTTC. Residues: CASSLGGLSYTF. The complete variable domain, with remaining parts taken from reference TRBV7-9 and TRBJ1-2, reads DTGVSQNPRHKITKRGQNVTFRCDPISEHNRLYWYRQTLGQGPEFLTYFQNEAQLEKSRLLSDRFSAERPKGSFSTLEIQRTEQGDSAMYLCASSLGGLSYTFGSGTRLTVV.

For the CDR3, the DNA is TGTGCCAGAGGGCAGGGGAACACCGGGGAGCTGTTTTTT. It is translated as CARGQGNTGELFF. The rearrangement links TRBV7-6 to TRBJ2-2; D perhaps matches TRBD1 (5 bases). With 9 bases removed from V and 1 base from J, the gap between germline ends came to 9 bases. The CDR3 covers 13 residues. Germline V gene data show CDR1 as SGHVS and CDR2 as FNYEAQ.

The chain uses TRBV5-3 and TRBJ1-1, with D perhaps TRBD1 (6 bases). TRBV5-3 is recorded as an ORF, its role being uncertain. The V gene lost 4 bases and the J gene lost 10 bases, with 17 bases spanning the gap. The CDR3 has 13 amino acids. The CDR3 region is CARSRDIALGAFF. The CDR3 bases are TGTGCCAGAAGCCGGGACATCGCCTTAGGAGCTTTCTTT.

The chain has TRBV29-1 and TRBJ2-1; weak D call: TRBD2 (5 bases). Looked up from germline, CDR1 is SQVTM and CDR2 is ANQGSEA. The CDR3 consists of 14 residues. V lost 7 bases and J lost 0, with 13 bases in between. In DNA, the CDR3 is TGCAGCGCCCGTATTGGAGGCTCCTACAATGAGCAGTTCTTC. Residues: CSARIGGSYNEQFF.

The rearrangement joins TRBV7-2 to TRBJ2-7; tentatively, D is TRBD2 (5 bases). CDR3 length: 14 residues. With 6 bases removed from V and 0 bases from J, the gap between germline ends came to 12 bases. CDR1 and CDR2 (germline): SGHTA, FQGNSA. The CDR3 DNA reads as TGTGCCAGCAGAAAGCAGCGGAACTCCTACGAGCAGTACTTC. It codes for CASRKQRNSYEQYF.

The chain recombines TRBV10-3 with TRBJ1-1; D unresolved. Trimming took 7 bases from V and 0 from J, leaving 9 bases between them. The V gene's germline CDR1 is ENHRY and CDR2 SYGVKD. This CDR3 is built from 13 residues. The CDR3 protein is CAIKPNMNTEAFF. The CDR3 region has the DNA TGTGCCATCAAGCCGAATATGAACACTGAAGCTTTCTTT.

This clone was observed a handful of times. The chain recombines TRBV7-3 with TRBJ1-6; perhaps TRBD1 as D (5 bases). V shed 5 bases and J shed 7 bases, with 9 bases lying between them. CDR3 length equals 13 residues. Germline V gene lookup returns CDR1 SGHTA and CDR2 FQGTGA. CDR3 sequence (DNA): TGTGCCAGCAGCCAGGGCCCCAATTCACCCCTCCACTTT. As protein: CASSQGPNSPLHF.

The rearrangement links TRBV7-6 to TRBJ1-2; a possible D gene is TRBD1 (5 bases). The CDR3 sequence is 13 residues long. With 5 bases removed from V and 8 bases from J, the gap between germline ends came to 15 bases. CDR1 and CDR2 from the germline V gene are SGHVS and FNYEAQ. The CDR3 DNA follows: TGTGCCAGCAGCCCCGGGGGGAGGGAAGGCTACACCTTC. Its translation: CASSPGGREGYTF.

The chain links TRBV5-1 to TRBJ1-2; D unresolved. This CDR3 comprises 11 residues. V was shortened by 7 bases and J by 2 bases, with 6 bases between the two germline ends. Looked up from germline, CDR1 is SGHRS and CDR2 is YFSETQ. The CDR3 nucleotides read TGCGCCAGCGGTGACAACTATGGCTACACCTTC. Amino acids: CASGDNYGYTF.

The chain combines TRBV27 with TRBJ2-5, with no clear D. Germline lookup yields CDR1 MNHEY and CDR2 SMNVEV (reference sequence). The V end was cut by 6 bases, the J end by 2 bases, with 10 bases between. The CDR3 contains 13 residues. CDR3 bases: TGTGCCAGCAGCTGGGTGGGTCAAGAGACCCAGTACTTC. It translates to CASSWVGQETQYF.